This TCR beta chain was obtained from a study of ipilimumab plus nivolumab after autologous stem cell transplantation. Patients got ipilimumab 1 mg/kg beginning 14 to 28 days post-transplant. Patients got 3 mg/kg IV nivolumab weeks 1, 4, 7, 10, then biweekly through week 26. The CDR3 is 16 residues long. Germline V gives CDR1 MNHNY, CDR2 SVGAGI (reference sequence). V lost 2 bases and J 7 bases, leaving 20 bases between the germline ends. Produced via immunoSEQ multiplex PCR; TCRdb's table is partial and in-frame only. The sample has 15,000 to 20,000 clones, about 86% seen once. The rearrangement links TRBV6-6 to TRBJ1-2; perhaps TRBD1 as D (6 bases). The sequencing used PBMCs, collected in a trial of ipilimumab plus nivolumab as post-transplant consolidation. The clonotype originates from a male donor with diffuse large B-cell lymphoma. The CDR3 is CASSYGTPKGGGGYTF. DNA of the CDR3: TGTGCCAGCAGTTACGGGACACCAAAGGGAGGTGGTGGCTACACCTTC.